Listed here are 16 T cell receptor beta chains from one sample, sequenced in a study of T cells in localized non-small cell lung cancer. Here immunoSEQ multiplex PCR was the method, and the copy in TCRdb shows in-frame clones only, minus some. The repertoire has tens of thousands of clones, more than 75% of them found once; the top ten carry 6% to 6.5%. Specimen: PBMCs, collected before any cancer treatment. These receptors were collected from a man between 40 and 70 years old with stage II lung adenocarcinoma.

The CDR3 is CASSDGQGAGGYTF. The CDR3, as DNA: TGTGCCAGCAGTGACGGACAGGGGGCAGGGGGCTACACCTTC. The rearrangement links TRBV25-1 to TRBJ1-2, with TRBD1 matching over 11 bases. The CDR3 runs 14 residues. Germline-derived CDR1 and CDR2 are MGHDK and SYGVNS. The V gene end was trimmed by 3 bases and the J gene end by 8 bases; junction bases not matched to a gene: 5.

The CDR3, as DNA: TGCGCCAGCAGCCAGAATCCCCAGGGACAGGGGTCGTTGGGCACTGAAGCTTTCTTT. It codes for CASSQNPQGQGSLGTEAFF. The chain recombines TRBV4-1 with TRBJ1-1; 10 nucleotides agree with TRBD1. The junction had 17 bases not matched to a gene; V was cut back by 3 bases and J by 4 bases. The CDR3 sequence is 19 residues long. Germline V lookup: CDR1 MGHRA, CDR2 YSYEKL.

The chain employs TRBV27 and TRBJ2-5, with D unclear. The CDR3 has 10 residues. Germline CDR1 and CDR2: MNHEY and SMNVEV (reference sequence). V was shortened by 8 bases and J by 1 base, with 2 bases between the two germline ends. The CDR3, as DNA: TGTGCCAGCGGCCAAGAGACCCAGTACTTC. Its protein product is CASGQETQYF.

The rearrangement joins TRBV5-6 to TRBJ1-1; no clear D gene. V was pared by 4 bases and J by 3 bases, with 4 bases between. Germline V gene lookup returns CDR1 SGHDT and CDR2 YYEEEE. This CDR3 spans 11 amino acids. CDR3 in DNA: TGTGCCAGCAGCCTCGACACTGAAGCTTTCTTT. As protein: CASSLDTEAFF.

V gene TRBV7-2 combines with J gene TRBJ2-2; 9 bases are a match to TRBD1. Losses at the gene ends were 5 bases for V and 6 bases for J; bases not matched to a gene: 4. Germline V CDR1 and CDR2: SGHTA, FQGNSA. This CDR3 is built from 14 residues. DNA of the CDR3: TGTGCCAGCAGCCCGGGACAGGGAGCCGGGGAGCTGTTTTTT. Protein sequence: CASSPGQGAGELFF.

CDR3 sequence: CAISGTADTQYF. The CDR3 bases are TGTGCCATCAGCGGGACAGCAGATACGCAGTATTTT. This chain connects TRBV10-3 to TRBJ2-3; TRBD1 matches at 7 bases. From germline, CDR1 is ENHRY and CDR2 SYGVKD. This CDR3 is 12 amino acids long. With V trimmed by 6 bases and J by 4 bases, 1 base remained unmatched.

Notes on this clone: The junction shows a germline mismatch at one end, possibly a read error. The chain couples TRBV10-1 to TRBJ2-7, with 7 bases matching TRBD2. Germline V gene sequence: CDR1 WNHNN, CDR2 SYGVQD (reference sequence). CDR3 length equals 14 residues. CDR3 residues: CASSDASGSYDQYF. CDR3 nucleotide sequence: TGCGCCAGCAGTGATGCTAGCGGTTCCTACGATCAGTACTTC.

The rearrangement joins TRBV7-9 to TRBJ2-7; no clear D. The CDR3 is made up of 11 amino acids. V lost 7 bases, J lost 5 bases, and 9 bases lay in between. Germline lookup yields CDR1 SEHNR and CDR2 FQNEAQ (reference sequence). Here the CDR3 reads CASTSSHEQYF. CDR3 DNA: TGTGCCAGCACCTCCAGCCACGAGCAGTACTTC.

This CDR3 reads CASTRVKANYGYTF. In nucleotides, the CDR3 is TGTGCCAGCACCCGGGTCAAGGCAAACTATGGCTACACCTTC. This chain joins TRBV6-1 and TRBJ1-2, with D hard to call. This CDR3 has 14 residues. Germline CDR1 and CDR2: MNHNS and SASEGT. V was clipped by 7 bases and J by 2 bases, with 14 bases between them.

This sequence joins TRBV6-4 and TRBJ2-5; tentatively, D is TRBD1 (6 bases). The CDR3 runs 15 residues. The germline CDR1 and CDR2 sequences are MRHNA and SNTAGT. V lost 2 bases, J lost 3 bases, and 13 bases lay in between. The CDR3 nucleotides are TGTGCCAGCAGTGACCCGAGGGACAAGAAAGAGACCCAGTACTTC. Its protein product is CASSDPRDKKETQYF.

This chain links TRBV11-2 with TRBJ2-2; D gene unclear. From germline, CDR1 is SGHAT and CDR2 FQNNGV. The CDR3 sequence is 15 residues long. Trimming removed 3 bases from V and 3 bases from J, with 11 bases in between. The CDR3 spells CASSFSSPDTGELFF. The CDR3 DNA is TGTGCCAGCAGCTTTTCCTCCCCGGACACCGGGGAGCTGTTTTTT.

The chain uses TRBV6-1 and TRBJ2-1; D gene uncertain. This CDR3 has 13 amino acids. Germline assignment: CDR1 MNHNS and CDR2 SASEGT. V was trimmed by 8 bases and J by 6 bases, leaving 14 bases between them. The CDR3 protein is CASPDRQTNEQFF. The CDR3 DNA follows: TGTGCCAGCCCCGATCGGCAAACCAATGAGCAGTTCTTC.

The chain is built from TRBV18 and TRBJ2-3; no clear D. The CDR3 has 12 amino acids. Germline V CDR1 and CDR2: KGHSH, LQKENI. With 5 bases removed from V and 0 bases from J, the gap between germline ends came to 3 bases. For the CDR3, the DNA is TGTGCCAGCTCAGCTAGCACAGATACGCAGTATTTT. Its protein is CASSASTDTQYF.

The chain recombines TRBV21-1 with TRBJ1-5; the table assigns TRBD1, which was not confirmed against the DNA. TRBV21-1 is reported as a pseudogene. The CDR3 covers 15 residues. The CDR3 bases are TGTGCCAGCTTCTACCACCCCAGGAGCAATCAGCCCCAGCATTTT. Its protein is CASFYHPRSNQPQHF.

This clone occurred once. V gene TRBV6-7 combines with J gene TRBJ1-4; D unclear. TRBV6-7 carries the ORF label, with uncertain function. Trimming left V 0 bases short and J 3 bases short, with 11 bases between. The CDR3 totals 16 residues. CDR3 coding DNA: TGTGCCAGCAGTTACTCGAGGACCTCGGCTAATGAAAAACTGTTTTTT. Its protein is CASSYSRTSANEKLFF.

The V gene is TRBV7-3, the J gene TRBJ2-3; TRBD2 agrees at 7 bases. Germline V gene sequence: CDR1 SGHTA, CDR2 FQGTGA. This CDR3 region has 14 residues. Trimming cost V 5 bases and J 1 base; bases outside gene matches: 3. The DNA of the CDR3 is TGTGCCAGCAGCCCGCTAGCGGGCACAGATACGCAGTATTTT. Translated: CASSPLAGTDTQYF.